This T cell receptor beta chain derives from a study of blood T cell repertoires in COVID-19. Study overall: Samples came from the United States, Italy and Spain, spanning acute and convalescent COVID-19.

In the authors' methods: Nucleated cell number was recorded as an estimate derived from reference gene primer amplification. Sequenced by immunoSEQ multiplex PCR; TCRdb stores in-frame clones only, minus some. V, J and clone size are taken as reported in that table, and D and trimming were inferred from the DNA itself. The sample holds fewer than 300,000 clones, 83% seen once. V shed 11 bases and J shed 6 bases, with 20 bases lying between them. The CDR3 totals 14 residues. The germline CDR1 and CDR2 sequences are SEHNR and FQNEAQ (reference sequence). Sequencing input: peripheral blood. This receptor was taken from a man of 80 years or more with acute or convalescent COVID-19. V gene TRBV7-9 combines with J gene TRBJ1-5; tentative D call: TRBD1 (6 bases). CDR3 DNA sequence: TGTGCCGTTTCTAGTAACAGGGAAGGTCAGCCCCAGCATTTT. It is translated as CAVSSNREGQPQHF.